This entry lists 14 T cell receptor beta chains sequenced from one sample in a study of cytomegalovirus exposure and HLA in healthy donors. This PCR relied on a set of 60 Vbeta primers and 13 Jbeta primers. Profiled with immunoSEQ multiplex PCR; TCRdb holds only in-frame clones, not every one. Of under 200,000 clones listed, 80% are singletons. Sequenced material: PBMCs. These receptors were collected from a man aged 25-40 years in good health and CMV-seronegative.

The V call is TRBV5-1, the J call TRBJ2-3, with 15 bases lining up with TRBD2. CDR1 SGHRS and CDR2 YFSETQ come from the germline V gene. CDR3 size: 17 residues. The trim removed 4 bases at V and 5 bases at J, leaving 8 bases unmatched. The CDR3 DNA is TGCGCCAGCAGCCTGAGGACTAGCGGGAGGGGTAGAGATACGCAGTATTTT. Translating it yields CASSLRTSGRGRDTQYF.

The gene calls are TRBV6-1 and TRBJ2-1, with D possibly being TRBD2 (6 bases). Germline V gene data show CDR1 as MNHNS and CDR2 as SASEGT. The V and J ends lost 3 bases and 2 bases respectively, with 14 bases between them. This CDR3 is built from 16 residues. In DNA form, the CDR3 reads TGTGCCAGCAGTGAGTACTCGGGACTCCCCTACAATGAGCAGTTCTTC. It specifies CASSEYSGLPYNEQFF.

The chain joins TRBV28 to TRBJ2-3; 11 nucleotides line up with TRBD1. The CDR3 is 19 amino acids. Germline V CDR1 and CDR2: MDHEN, SYDVKM. V lost 4 bases to trimming and J lost 5 bases; unmatched junction nucleotides: 17. The CDR3 DNA is TGTGCCAGCAGTTACCCAGCAACGCCGCCGGGACAGGGGGGAGATACGCAGTATTTT. Protein sequence: CASSYPATPPGQGGDTQYF.

The rearrangement links TRBV30 to TRBJ2-1; 12 bases match TRBD2. Trimming cost V 7 bases and J 2 bases; bases outside gene matches: 6. Germline CDR1 reads GTSNPN; CDR2 reads SVGIG (reference sequence). This CDR3 contains 15 residues. The CDR3 sequence is CASRTSGNPYNEQFF. CDR3 sequence (DNA): TGTGCCTCCAGGACTAGCGGGAACCCCTACAATGAGCAGTTCTTC.

This clone has a handful of counts. The rearrangement links TRBV2 to TRBJ2-6, with D possibly being TRBD1 (5 bases). V was clipped by 0 bases and J by 4 bases, with 7 bases between them. Germline values: CDR1 SNHLY, CDR2 FYNNEI. This CDR3 contains 15 residues. The CDR3 coding sequence is TGTGCCAGCAGTGAAGCAGGGGTAGGGGCCAACGTCCTGACTTTC. Amino acid sequence: CASSEAGVGANVLTF.

The table lists this clone with a count of one. The chain joins TRBV5-4 to TRBJ2-5; 7 bases match TRBD2. Germline assignment: CDR1 SGHNT and CDR2 YYREEE (reference sequence). The CDR3 has 17 residues. Trimming cost V 3 bases and J 2 bases; bases outside gene matches: 13. CDR3 coding DNA: TGTGCCAGCAGCTGGGGGGGAGGGCAGGGACCGCAAGAGACCCAGTACTTC. It specifies CASSWGGGQGPQETQYF. Supplemented by reference TRBV5-4 and TRBJ2-5, the full variable domain reads ETGVTQSPTHLIKTRGQQVTLRCSSQSGHNTVSWYQQALGQGPQFIFQYYREEENGRGNFPPRFSGLQFPNYSSELNVNALELDDSALYLCASSWGGGQGPQETQYFGPGTRLLVL.

The chain has TRBV6-5 and TRBJ1-2; D remains ambiguous. Trimming left V 6 bases short and J 8 bases short, with 10 bases between. Per germline, CDR1 MNHEY and CDR2 SVGAGI. This CDR3 region has 11 residues. The CDR3 DNA sequence: TGTGCCAGCAGATACCAGTCAGGCTACACCTTC. Protein product: CASRYQSGYTF.

The chain recombines TRBV7-3 with TRBJ1-2, with 7 bases lining up with TRBD1. Germline CDR1 is SGHTA and CDR2 is FQGTGA. The CDR3 consists of 14 residues. Trimming removed 5 bases from V and 7 bases from J; junction bases left unmatched: 10. CDR3 amino acids: CASSPGPQGIGYTF. The CDR3 DNA follows: TGTGCCAGCAGCCCAGGGCCACAGGGGATTGGCTACACCTTC.

The gene calls are TRBV7-9 and TRBJ2-7, with D perhaps TRBD1 (6 bases). With 4 bases removed from V and 4 bases from J, the gap between germline ends came to 14 bases. This CDR3 is 14 amino acids long. Germline V gene sequence: CDR1 SEHNR, CDR2 FQNEAQ (reference sequence). CDR3 in DNA: TGTGCCAGCAGCTCACGACAGGCCCTTTACGAGCAGTACTTC. Translation gives CASSSRQALYEQYF.

The CDR3 here is CASSLERVVYTEAFF. CDR3 DNA sequence: TGTGCCAGCAGCTTGGAGAGGGTGGTATACACTGAAGCTTTCTTT. The chain has TRBV5-5 and TRBJ1-1; unclear D gene. V was cut by 0 bases and J by 3 bases, with 12 bases left in between. Germline lookup yields CDR1 SGHKS and CDR2 YYEKEE (reference sequence). This CDR3 has 15 amino acids.

This chain's CDR3 is CASSLKAPAGTQYF. In DNA, the CDR3 is TGTGCCAGCAGCTTAAAGGCCCCCGCGGGGACCCAGTACTTC. The chain joins TRBV7-3 to TRBJ2-5, with D perhaps TRBD2 (5 bases). The CDR3 spans 14 residues. CDR1 is SGHTA, CDR2 FQGTGA, per germline. With 1 base removed from V and 7 bases from J, the gap between germline ends came to 13 bases.

V and J are TRBV6-5 and TRBJ1-5; D is uncertain. The CDR3 runs 14 residues. Looked up from germline, CDR1 is MNHEY and CDR2 is SVGAGI. Trimming removed 6 bases from V and 0 bases from J, with 9 bases in between. As DNA, the CDR3 is TGTGCCAGCAGGACGGGGAGTAGCAATCAGCCCCAGCATTTT. This translates into CASRTGSSNQPQHF.

The chain links TRBV28 to TRBJ2-1; possible D gene TRBD2, 6 bases. The germline gives CDR1 MDHEN, CDR2 SYDVKM. V lost 2 bases and J 9 bases, leaving 8 bases between the germline ends. The CDR3 consists of 12 residues. The CDR3 nucleotides are TGTGCCAGCAGTTTAGGACTAATTGAGCAGTTCTTC. The encoded protein is CASSLGLIEQFF.

This clone was seen once. The chain joins TRBV9 to TRBJ2-3, with 7 positions matching TRBD2. Trimming at V came to 0 bases and at J to 5 bases, leaving 9 bases not matched to a gene. The CDR3 spans 16 residues. CDR1 SGDLS and CDR2 YYNGEE come from the germline V gene. The CDR3 DNA reads as TGTGCCAGCAGCGTAGGTCGAGGCGGGGGTGGAGATACGCAGTATTTT. Amino acids: CASSVGRGGGGDTQYF.